One and the same sample provided the 12 T cell receptor beta chains below, sequenced in a study of beta chain features in type 1 diabetes. Expressed TCRB transcripts were sequenced because the isolated RNA had all been reverse transcribed beforehand. Method: immunoSEQ multiplex PCR; TCRdb's copy keeps in-frame clones and lacks some. The repertoire includes about 190,000 clones, less than 9.5% of them detected once, and about 0.9% sits in the top ten. Their antigen targets remain unknown. General observations from the study: Shortening that was moderate but significant affected the TCRB CDR3s of Type 1 diabetes patients in all four CD4+ subsets.

The sample taken for sequencing was central memory CD4+ T cells from blood. Receptors originate from a middle-aged woman with type 1 diabetes.

This clone was found a few times. The chain couples TRBV10-3 to TRBJ1-5, with D possibly TRBD1 on 5 matching bases. Germline values: CDR1 ENHRY, CDR2 SYGVKD. The CDR3 loop spans 12 amino acids. V was trimmed by 3 bases and J by 5 bases, leaving 5 bases between them. As DNA, the CDR3 is TGTGCCATCAGTGAAGGGGATCAGCCCCAGCATTTT. Translated: CAISEGDQPQHF.

A few counts support this clone. V gene TRBV30 combines with J gene TRBJ2-2; D is possibly TRBD1 (5 bases). The germline V and J ends were trimmed by 5 bases and 1 base, with 8 bases remaining between them. Germline loops: CDR1 GTSNPN, CDR2 SVGIG (reference sequence). There are 13 residues in the CDR3. CDR3 sequence: CAWDGQNTGELFF. As DNA, the CDR3 is TGTGCCTGGGACGGACAGAACACCGGGGAGCTGTTTTTT.

This clone has at least ten counts. The chain recombines TRBV7-9 with TRBJ2-2; 7 bases are a match to TRBD1. Germline lookup yields CDR1 SEHNR and CDR2 FQNEAQ (reference sequence). This CDR3 is built from 17 residues. V gave up 5 bases and J gave up 4 bases; unmatched junction bases: 13. CDR3 protein: CASSPTTGIKGTGELFF. CDR3 coding DNA: TGTGCCAGCAGCCCAACGACAGGGATTAAAGGCACCGGGGAGCTGTTTTTT.

The chain employs TRBV25-1 and TRBJ1-2; D is uncertain. Trimming took off 2 bases at V and 8 bases at J, with 18 bases between the two ends. CDR1 and CDR2 from the germline V gene are MGHDK and SYGVNS. The CDR3 has 15 amino acids. The CDR3 is CASSETGWGGIGYTF. The CDR3 nucleotides read TGTGCCAGCAGTGAAACGGGCTGGGGAGGAATAGGCTACACCTTC.

The J gene is TRBJ1-4, the V gene TRBV29-1, with 7 bases lining up with TRBD1. Looked up from germline, CDR1 is SQVTM and CDR2 is ANQGSEA. After removal of 4 bases from V and 8 bases from J, the junction contained 7 bases not matched to a gene. The CDR3 consists of 13 residues. CDR3 protein: CSVGTGGGEKLFF. The DNA of the CDR3 is TGCAGCGTTGGGACAGGTGGAGGGGAAAAACTGTTTTTT.

The gene calls are TRBV6-6 and TRBJ1-6; 10 bases are shared with TRBD1. With 8 bases clipped from V and 14 bases from J, the junction kept 6 bases outside the gene matches. CDR3 length: 12 residues. Germline-derived CDR1 and CDR2 are MNHNY and SVGAGI (reference sequence). CDR3 loop: CASWTGGETLHF. CDR3 DNA sequence: TGTGCCAGCTGGACAGGGGGTGAGACCCTCCACTTT.

The chain employs TRBV15 and TRBJ1-5; a possible D gene is TRBD1 (6 bases). The germline V gene encodes CDR1 LNHNV and CDR2 YYDKDF (reference sequence). The CDR3 consists of 15 residues. V lost 4 bases and J 3 bases, leaving 13 bases between the germline ends. The CDR3 bases are TGTGCCACCAGCACCAGACAGGAAAACAATCAGCCCCAGCATTTT. Translated: CATSTRQENNQPQHF.

This clone has a count of ten or more. At the DNA level, this CDR3 is encoded by other sequences in the same sample as well. This chain joins TRBV29-1 and TRBJ1-1; no firm D call. V was shortened by 3 bases and J by 4 bases, with 9 bases between the two germline ends. The germline CDR1 and CDR2 sequences are SQVTM and ANQGSEA. The CDR3 extends over 12 amino acids. CDR3 region: CSVDGVATEAFF. CDR3 DNA sequence: TGCAGCGTTGACGGAGTAGCCACTGAAGCTTTCTTT.

This clone was seen only a few times. The V and J genes are TRBV7-6 and TRBJ1-3, with D perhaps TRBD1 (6 bases). Looked up from germline, CDR1 is SGHVS and CDR2 is FNYEAQ. This CDR3 has 16 residues. Trimming took off 5 bases at V and 4 bases at J, with 18 bases between the two ends. CDR3 in DNA: TGTGCCAGCAGCCAACAACAGGGAGCTGGCGGAAACACCATATATTTT. Translation: CASSQQQGAGGNTIYF.

This clone was found a few times. This chain links TRBV28 with TRBJ2-7; TRBD2 matches 7 bases. CDR3 length equals 14 residues. Per the germline V gene, CDR1 is MDHEN and CDR2 is SYDVKM. Trimming removed 2 bases from V and 3 bases from J; junction bases left unmatched: 4. The CDR3 DNA follows: TGTGCCAGCAGTTTAAGGACTAGACACTACGAGCAGTACTTC. Protein: CASSLRTRHYEQYF.

Points on this clone: In the same sample, other DNA sequences code for this CDR3. The chain employs TRBV7-2 and TRBJ2-5; tentatively, D is TRBD1 (6 bases). Germline V gene lookup returns CDR1 SGHTA and CDR2 FQGNSA. Between the trimmed V and J ends, which lost 5 bases and 2 bases, there was a span of 9 bases. The CDR3 consists of 13 residues. The CDR3 DNA reads as TGTGCCAGCAGCAGTGGACAGCAAGAGACCCAGTACTTC. It specifies CASSSGQQETQYF.

V is TRBV7-6 and J is TRBJ2-2; the match to TRBD2 covers 7 bases. This CDR3 has 12 residues. CDR1 is SGHVS, CDR2 FNYEAQ, per germline. V shed 5 bases and J 8 bases; nucleotides not matched to a gene: 2. CDR3 sequence (DNA): TGTGCCAGCAGCCGGGACTATGGGGAGCTGTTTTTT. This sequence encodes CASSRDYGELFF.